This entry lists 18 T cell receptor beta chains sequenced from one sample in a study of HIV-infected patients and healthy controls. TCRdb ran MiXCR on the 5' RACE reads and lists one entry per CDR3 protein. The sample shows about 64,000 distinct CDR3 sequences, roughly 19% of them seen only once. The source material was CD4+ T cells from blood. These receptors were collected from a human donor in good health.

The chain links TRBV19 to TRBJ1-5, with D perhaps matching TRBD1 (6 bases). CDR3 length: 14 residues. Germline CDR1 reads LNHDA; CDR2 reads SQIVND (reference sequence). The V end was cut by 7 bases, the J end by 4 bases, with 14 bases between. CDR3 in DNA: TGTGCCAGTACCTCCAGGGGCAAAAATCAGCCCCAGCATTTT. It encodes CASTSRGKNQPQHF.

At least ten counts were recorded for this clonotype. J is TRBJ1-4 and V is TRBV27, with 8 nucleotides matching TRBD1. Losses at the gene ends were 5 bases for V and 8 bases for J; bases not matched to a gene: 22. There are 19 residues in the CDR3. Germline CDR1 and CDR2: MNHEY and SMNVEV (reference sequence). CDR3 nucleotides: TGTGCCAGCAGTACCAAATCCCACTCCCAGCCCGGACAGGGAGAAAAACTGTTTTTT. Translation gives CASSTKSHSQPGQGEKLFF.

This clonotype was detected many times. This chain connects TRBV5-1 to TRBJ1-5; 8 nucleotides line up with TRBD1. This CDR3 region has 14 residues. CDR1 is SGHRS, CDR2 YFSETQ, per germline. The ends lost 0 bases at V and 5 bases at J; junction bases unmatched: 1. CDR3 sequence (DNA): TGCGCCAGCAGCTTGGCAGGGGGCGATCAGCCCCAGCATTTT. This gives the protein CASSLAGGDQPQHF.

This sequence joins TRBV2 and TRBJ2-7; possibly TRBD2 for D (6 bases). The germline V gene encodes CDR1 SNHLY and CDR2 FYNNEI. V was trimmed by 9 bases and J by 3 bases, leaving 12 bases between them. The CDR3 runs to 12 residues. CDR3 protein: CASTKGGYEQYF. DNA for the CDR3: TGTGCCAGTACCAAGGGAGGCTACGAGCAGTACTTC. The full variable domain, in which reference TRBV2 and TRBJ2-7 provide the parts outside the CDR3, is EPEVTQTPSHQVTQMGQEVILRCVPISNHLYFYWYRQILGQKVEFLVSFYNNEISEKSEIFDDQFSVERPDGSNFTLKIRSTKLEDSAMYFCASTKGGYEQYFGPGTRLTVT.

CDR3 region: CASSEYSTGRGEKLFF. The CDR3 region has the DNA TGTGCCAGCAGTGAATATTCGACAGGGAGAGGGGAAAAACTGTTTTTT. The chain employs TRBV25-1 and TRBJ1-4; 7 nucleotides match TRBD1. The V and J ends lost 0 bases and 8 bases, in that order; junction bases with no gene match: 9. The CDR3 has 16 amino acids. In germline, CDR1 is MGHDK, CDR2 SYGVNS. Supplemented by reference TRBV25-1 and TRBJ1-4, the full variable domain reads EADIYQTPRYLVIGTGKKITLECSQTMGHDKMYWYQQDPGMELHLIHYSYGVNSTEKGDLSSESTVSRIRTEHFPLTLESARPSHTSQYLCASSEYSTGRGEKLFFGSGTQLSVL.

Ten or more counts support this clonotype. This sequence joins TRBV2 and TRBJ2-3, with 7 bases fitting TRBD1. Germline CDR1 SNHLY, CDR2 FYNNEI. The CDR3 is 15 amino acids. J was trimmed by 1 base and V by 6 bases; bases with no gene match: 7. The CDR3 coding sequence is TGTGCCAGCAGACCAGACAGGGCGGGCACAGATACGCAGTATTTT. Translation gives CASRPDRAGTDTQYF.

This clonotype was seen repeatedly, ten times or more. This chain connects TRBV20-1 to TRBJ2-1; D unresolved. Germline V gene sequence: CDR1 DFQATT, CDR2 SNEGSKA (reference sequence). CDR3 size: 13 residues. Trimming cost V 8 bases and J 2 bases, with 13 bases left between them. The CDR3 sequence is CSPSPIAYNEQFF. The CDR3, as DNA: TGCAGTCCCTCCCCAATTGCCTACAATGAGCAGTTCTTC.

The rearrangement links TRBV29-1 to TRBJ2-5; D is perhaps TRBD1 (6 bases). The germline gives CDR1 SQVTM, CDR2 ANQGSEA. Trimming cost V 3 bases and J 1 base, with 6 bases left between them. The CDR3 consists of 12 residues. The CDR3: CSVDRGQETQYF. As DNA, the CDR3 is TGCAGCGTTGACAGGGGCCAAGAGACCCAGTACTTC.

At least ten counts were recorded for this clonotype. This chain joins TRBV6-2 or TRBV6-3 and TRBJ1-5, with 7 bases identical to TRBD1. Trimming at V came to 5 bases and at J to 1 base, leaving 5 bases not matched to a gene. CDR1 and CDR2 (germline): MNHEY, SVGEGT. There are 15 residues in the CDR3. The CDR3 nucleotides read TGTGCCAGCAGTCCTAGCAGGGGGAGCAATCAGCCCCAGCATTTT. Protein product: CASSPSRGSNQPQHF.

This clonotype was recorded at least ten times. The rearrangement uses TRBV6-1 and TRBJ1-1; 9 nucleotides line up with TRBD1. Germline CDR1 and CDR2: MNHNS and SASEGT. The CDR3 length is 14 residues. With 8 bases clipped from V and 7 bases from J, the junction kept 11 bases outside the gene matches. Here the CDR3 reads CASPRGGQGLEAFF. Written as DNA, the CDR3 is TGTGCCAGCCCGAGGGGGGGACAGGGTCTTGAAGCTTTCTTT.

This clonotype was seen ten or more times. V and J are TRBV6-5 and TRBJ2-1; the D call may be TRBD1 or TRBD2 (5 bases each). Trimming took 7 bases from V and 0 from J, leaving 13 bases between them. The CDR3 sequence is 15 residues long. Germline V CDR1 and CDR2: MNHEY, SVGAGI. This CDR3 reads CASNHRGTSYNEQFF. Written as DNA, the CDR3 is TGTGCCAGCAATCACCGGGGCACCTCCTACAATGAGCAGTTCTTC.

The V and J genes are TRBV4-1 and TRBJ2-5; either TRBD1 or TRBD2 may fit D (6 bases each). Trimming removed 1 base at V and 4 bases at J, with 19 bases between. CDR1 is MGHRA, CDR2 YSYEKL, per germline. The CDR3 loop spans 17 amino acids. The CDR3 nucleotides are TGCGCCAGCAGCCAAGTCGGTCCGGGGGCTGGACGAGAGACCCAGTACTTC. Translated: CASSQVGPGAGRETQYF.

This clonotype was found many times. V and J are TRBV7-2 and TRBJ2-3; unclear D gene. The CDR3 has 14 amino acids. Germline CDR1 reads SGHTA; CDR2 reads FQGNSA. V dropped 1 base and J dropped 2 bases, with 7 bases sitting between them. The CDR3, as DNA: TGTGCCAGCAGCTTAGTAGGTTACACAGATACGCAGTATTTT. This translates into CASSLVGYTDTQYF.

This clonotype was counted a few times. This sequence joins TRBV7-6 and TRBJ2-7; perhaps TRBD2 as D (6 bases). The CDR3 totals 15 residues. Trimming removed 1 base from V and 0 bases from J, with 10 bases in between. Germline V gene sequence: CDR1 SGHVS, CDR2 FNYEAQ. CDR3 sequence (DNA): TGTGCCAGCAGCTTAGGACCGGGAGCCTCCTACGAGCAGTACTTC. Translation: CASSLGPGASYEQYF.

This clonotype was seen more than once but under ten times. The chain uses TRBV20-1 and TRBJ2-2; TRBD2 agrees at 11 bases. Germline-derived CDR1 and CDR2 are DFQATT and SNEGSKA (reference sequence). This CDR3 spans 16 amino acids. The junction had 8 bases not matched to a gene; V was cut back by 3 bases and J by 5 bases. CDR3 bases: TGCAGTGCTAGCCCAACTAGCGGGAGAGGGACCGGGGAGCTGTTTTTT. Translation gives CSASPTSGRGTGELFF.

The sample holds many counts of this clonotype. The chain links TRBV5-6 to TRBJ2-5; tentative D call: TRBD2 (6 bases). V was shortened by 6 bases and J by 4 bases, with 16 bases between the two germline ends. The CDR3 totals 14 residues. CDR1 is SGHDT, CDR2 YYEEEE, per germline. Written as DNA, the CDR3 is TGTGCCAGCACTCTGTCGGGGGTGCGAGAGACCCAGTACTTC. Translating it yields CASTLSGVRETQYF.

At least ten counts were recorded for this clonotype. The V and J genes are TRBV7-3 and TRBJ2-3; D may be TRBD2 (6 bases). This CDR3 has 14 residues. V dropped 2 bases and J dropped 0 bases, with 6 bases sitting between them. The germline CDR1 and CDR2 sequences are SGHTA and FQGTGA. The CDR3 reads CASSLAGSTDTQYF. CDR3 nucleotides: TGTGCCAGCAGCTTAGCGGGGAGCACAGATACGCAGTATTTT.

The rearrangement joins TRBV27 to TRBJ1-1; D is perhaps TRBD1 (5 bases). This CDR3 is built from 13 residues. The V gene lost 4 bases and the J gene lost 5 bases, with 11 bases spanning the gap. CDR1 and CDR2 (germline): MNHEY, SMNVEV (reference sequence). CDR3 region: CASSSRVGTEAFF. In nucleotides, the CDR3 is TGTGCCAGCAGTTCCAGGGTTGGGACTGAAGCTTTCTTT.